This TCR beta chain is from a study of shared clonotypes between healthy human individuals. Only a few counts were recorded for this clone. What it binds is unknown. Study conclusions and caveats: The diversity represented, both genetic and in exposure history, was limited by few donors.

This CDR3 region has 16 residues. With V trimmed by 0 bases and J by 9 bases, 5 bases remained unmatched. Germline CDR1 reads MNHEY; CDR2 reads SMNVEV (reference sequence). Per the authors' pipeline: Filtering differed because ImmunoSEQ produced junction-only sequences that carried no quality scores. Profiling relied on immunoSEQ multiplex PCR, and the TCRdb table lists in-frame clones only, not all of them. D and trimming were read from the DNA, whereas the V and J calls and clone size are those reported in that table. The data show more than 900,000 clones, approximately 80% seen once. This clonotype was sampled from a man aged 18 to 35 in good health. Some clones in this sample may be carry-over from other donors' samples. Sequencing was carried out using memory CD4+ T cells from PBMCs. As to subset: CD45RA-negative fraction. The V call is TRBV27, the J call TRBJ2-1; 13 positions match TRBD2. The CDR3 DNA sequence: TGTGCCAGCAGTTTATCGCGAGGACTAGCGGGAGCTGAGCAGTTCTTC. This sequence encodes CASSLSRGLAGAEQFF.